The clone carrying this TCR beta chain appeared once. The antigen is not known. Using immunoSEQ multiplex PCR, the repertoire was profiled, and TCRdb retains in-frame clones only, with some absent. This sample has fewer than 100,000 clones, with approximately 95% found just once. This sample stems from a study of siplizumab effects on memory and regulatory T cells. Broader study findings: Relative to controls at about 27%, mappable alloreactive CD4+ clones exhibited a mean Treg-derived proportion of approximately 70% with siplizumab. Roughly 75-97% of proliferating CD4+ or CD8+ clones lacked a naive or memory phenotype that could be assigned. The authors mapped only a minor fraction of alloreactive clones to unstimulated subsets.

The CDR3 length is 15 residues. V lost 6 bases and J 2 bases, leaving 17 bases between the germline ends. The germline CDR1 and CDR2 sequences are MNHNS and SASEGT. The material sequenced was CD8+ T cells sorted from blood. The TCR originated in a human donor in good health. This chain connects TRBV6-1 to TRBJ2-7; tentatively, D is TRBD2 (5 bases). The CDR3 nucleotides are TGTGCCAGCAGCGCAACCCGGACTGAAACCTACGAGCAGTACTTC. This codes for CASSATRTETYEQYF.